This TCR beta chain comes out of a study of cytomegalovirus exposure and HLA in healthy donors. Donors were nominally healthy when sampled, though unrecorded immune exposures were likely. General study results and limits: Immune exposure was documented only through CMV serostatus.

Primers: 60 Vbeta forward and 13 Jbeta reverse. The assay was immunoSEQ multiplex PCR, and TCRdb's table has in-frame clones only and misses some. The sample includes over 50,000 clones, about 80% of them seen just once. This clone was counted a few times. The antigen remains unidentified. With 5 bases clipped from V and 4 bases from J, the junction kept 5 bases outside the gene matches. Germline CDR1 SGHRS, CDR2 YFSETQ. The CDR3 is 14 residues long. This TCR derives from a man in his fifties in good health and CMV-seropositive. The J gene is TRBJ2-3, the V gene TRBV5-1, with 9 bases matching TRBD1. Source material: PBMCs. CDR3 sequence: CASRVTGGADTQYF. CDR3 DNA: TGCGCCAGCAGGGTGACAGGGGGAGCAGATACGCAGTATTTT.